This TCR beta chain was retrieved from a study of OX40 agonist ivuxolimab in advanced cancers. Points from the study as a whole: By week 6 at 0.1 to 3.0 mg/kg, blood CD4+ and CD8+ T cells had expanded clonally.

Per the germline V gene, CDR1 is LNHDA and CDR2 is SQIVND (reference sequence). Trimming left V 7 bases short and J 0 bases short, with 9 bases between. The CDR3 contains 13 residues. Method: immunoSEQ multiplex PCR; TCRdb's copy keeps in-frame clones and lacks some. The table records tens of thousands of clones, roughly nine tenths of them present only once. This clone was recorded only once. The antigen remains unidentified. Samples were taken at baseline and on day 1 of cycles 4 and 7. This receptor was identified in an adult with an advanced solid tumor such as melanoma, head and neck, liver or kidney cancer. The V and J genes are TRBV19 and TRBJ1-1; D not resolved. The material was CD4+ or CD8+ T cells sorted from blood, obtained in a trial of the OX40 agonist ivuxolimab. DNA for the CDR3: TGTGCCAGTACCCAGGAACTGAACACTGAAGCTTTCTTT. It is translated as CASTQELNTEAFF.